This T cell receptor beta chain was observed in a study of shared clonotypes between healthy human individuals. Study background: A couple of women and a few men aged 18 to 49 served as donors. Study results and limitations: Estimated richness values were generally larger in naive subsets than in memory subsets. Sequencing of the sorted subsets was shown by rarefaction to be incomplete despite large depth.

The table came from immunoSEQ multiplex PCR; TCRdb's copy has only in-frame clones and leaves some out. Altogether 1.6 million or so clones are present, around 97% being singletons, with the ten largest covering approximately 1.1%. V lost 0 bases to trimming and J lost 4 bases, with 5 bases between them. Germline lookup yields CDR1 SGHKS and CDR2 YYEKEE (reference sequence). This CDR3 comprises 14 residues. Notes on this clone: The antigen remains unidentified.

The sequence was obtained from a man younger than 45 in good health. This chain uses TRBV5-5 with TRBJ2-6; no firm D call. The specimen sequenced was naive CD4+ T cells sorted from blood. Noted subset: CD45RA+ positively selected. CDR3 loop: CASSLVSGANVLTF. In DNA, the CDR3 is TGTGCCAGCAGCTTGGTGTCCGGGGCCAACGTCCTGACTTTC.